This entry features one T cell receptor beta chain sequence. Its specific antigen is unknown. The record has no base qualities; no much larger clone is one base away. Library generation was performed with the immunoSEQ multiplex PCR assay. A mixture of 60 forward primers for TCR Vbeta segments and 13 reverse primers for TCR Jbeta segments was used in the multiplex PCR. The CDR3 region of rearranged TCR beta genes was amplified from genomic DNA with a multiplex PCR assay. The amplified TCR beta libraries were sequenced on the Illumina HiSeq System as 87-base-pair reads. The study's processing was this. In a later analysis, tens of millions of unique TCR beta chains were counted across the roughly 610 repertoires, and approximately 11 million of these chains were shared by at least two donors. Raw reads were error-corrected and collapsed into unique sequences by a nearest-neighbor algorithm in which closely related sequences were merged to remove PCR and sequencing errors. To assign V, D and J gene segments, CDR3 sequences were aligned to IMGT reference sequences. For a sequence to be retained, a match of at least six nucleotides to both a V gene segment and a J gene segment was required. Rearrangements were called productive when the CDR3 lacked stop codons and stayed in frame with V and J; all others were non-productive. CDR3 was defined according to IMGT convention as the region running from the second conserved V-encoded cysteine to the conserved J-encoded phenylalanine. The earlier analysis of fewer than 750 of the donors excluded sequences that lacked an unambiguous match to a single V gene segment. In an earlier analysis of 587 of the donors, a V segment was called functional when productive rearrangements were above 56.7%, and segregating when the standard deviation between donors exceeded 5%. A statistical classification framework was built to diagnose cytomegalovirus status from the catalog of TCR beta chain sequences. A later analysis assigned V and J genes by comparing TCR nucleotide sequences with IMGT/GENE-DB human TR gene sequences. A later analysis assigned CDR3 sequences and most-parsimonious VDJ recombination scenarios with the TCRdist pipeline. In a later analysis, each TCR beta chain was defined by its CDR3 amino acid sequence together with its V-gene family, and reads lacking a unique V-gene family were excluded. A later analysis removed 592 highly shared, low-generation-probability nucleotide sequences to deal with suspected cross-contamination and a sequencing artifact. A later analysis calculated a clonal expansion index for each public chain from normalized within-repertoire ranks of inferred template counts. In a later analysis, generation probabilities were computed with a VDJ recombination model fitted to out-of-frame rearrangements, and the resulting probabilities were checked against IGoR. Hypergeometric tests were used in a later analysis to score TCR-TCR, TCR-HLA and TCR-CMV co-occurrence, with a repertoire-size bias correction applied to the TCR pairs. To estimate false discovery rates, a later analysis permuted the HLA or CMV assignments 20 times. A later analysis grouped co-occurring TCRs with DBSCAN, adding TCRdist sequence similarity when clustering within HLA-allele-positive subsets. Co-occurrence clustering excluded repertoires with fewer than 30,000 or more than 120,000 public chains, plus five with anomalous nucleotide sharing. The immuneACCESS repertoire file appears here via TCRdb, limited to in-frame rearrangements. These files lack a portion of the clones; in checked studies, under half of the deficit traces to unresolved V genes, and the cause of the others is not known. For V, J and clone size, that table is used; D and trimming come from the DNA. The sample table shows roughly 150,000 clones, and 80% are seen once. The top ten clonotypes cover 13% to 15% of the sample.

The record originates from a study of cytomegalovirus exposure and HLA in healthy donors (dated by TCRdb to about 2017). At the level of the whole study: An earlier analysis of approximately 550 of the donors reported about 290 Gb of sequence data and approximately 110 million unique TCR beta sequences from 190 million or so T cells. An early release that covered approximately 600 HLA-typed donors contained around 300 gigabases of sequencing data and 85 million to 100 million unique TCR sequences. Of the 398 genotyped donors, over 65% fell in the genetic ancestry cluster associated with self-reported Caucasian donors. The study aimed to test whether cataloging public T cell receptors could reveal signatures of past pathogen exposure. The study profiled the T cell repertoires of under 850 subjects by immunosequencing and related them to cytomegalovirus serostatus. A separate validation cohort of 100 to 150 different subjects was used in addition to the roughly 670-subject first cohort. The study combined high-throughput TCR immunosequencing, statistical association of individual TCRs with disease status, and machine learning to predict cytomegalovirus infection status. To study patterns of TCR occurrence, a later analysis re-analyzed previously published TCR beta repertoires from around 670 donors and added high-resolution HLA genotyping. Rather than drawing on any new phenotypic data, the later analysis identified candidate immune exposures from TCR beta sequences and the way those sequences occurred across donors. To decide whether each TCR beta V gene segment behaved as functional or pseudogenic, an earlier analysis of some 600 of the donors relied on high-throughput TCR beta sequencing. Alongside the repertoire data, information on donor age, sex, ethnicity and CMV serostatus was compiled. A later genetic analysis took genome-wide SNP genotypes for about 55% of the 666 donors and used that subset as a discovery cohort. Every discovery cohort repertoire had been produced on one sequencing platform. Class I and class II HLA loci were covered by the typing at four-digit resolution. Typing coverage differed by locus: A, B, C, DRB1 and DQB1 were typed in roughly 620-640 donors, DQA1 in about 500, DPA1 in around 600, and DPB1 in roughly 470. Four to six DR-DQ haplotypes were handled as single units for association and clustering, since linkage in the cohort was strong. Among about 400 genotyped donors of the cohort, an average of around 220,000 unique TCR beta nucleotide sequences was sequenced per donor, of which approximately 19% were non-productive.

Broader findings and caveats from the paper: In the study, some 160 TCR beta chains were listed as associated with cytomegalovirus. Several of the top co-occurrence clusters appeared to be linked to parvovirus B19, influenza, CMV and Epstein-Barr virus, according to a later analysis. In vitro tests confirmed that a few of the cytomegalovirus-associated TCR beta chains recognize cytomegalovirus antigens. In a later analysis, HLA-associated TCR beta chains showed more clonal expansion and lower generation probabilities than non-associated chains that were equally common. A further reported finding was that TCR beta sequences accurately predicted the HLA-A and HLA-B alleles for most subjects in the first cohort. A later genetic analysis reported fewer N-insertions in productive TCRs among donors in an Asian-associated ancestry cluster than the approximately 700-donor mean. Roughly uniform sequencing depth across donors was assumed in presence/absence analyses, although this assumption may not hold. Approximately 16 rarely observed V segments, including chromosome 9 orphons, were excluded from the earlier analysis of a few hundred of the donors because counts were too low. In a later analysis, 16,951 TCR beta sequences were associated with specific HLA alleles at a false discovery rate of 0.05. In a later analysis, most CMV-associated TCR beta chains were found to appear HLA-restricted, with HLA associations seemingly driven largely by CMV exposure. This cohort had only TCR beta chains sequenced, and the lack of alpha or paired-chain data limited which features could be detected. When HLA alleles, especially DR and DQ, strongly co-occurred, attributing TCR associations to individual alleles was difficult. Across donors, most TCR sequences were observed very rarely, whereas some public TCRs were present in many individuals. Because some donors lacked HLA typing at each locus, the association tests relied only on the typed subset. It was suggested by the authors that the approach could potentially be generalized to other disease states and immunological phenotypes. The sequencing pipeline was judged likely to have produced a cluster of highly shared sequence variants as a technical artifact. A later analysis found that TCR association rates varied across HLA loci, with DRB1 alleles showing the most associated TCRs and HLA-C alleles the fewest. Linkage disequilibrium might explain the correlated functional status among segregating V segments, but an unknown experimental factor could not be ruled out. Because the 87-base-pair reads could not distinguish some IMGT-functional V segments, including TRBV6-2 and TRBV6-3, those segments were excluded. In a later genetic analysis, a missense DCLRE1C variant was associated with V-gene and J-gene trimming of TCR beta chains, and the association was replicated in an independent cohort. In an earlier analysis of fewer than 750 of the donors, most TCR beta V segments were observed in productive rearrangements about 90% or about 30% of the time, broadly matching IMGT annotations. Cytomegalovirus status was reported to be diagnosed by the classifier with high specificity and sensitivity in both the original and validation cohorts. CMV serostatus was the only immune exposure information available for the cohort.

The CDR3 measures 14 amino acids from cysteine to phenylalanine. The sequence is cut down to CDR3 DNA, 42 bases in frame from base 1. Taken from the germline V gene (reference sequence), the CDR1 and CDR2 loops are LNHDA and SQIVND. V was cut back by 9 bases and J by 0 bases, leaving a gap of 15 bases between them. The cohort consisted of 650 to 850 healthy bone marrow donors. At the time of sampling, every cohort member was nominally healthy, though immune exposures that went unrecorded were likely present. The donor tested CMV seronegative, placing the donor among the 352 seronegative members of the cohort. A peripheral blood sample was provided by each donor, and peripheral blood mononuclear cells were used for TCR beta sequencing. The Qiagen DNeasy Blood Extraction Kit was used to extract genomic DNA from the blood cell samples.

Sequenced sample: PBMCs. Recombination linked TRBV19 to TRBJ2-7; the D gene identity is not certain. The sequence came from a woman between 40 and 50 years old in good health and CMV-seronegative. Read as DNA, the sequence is TGTGCCAGCCGATTTGATCCGGTCTCCTACGAGCAGTACTTC. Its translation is CASRFDPVSYEQYF.